A single sample is the source of the 9 T cell receptor beta chains below, sequenced in a study of T cells in Graves' hyperthyroidism and ophthalmopathy (dated by TCRdb to the late 2010s). The library relied on multiplex PCR. Sequencing instrument: Illumina HiSeq 2000. Amplification of TCR beta CDR3 regions was carried out from RNA transcripts. The first round of RT-PCR for the TCR CDR3 was performed with the HTBI primer set and the Qiagen OneStep RT-PCR kit. TCRdb cleaned the public reads at Q25 with fastp, built clones with MiXCR and kept in-frame beta chains. Rows matching on CDR3 protein sequence are summarized as one entry with the most common DNA and genes. The sample yields fewer than 350,000 distinct CDR3 sequences; around a sixth were counted once. 45% to 50% of the sample is held by the ten biggest clonotypes. The sequenced sample consisted of blood. Every receptor here comes from a woman aged 45-59 years with Graves' hyperthyroidism.

V gene TRBV7-9 combines with J gene TRBJ2-1; TRBD1 matches at 7 bases. The J segment lost 3 bases and the V segment lost 8 bases, leaving 4 bases of the junction unmatched. Germline V gene lookup returns CDR1 SEHNR and CDR2 FQNEAQ (reference sequence). This CDR3 comprises 13 residues. The CDR3: CASHRGDYNEQFF. DNA of the CDR3: TGTGCCAGCCACAGGGGAGACTACAATGAGCAGTTCTTC.

This clonotype occurred a few times. Because the CDR3 is missing its conserved closing phenylalanine or tryptophan, this is likely a read error. This rearrangement joins TRBV28 to TRBJ1-1, with D uncertain. V gave up 7 bases and J gave up 3 bases, with 15 bases separating them. This CDR3 has 14 residues. Germline CDR1 and CDR2: MDHEN and SYDVKM. CDR3 sequence: CASTLGGEYTEAFS. The CDR3 DNA reads TGTGCCAGCACCTTAGGAGGCGAATACACTGAAGCTTTCTCT.

This chain connects TRBV18 to TRBJ1-1; 11 bases agree with TRBD1. The CDR3 is 18 amino acids. Trimming took 6 bases from V and 6 from J; bases not matched to a gene: 18. Germline CDR1 is KGHSH and CDR2 is LQKENI. CDR3 DNA sequence: TGTGCCAGCTCCCTGGTGGAGGGACAGGGGGGCCAACACTCTGAAGCTTTCTTT. Its translation is CASSLVEGQGGQHSEAFF. The full variable domain, completed using reference TRBV18 and TRBJ1-1, is NAGVMQNPRHLVRRRGQEARLRCSPMKGHSHVYWYRQLPEEGLKFMVYLQKENIIDESGMPKERFSAEFPKEGPSILRIQQVVRGDSAAYFCASSLVEGQGGQHSEAFFGQGTRLTVV.

The chain uses TRBV12-3 or TRBV12-4 and TRBJ2-1; D ambiguous. The CDR3 is made up of 14 amino acids. Between the trimmed V and J ends, which lost 0 bases and 6 bases, there was a span of 9 bases. The CDR3 loop is CASSLARTGNEQFF. Written as DNA, the CDR3 is TGTGCCAGCAGTTTAGCGCGGACCGGCAATGAGCAGTTCTTC.

The chain links TRBV7-9 to TRBJ1-1; D not certain. Germline-derived CDR1 and CDR2 are SEHNR and FQNEAQ (reference sequence). This CDR3 has 16 residues. The germline V and J ends were trimmed by 3 bases and 6 bases, with 20 bases remaining between them. The CDR3 DNA is TGTGCCAGCAGCTTGTGGGTAGATCATCCCGACGCTGAAGCTTTCTTT. It codes for CASSLWVDHPDAEAFF. Full variable domain (outside the CDR3, taken from reference TRBV7-9 and TRBJ1-1): DTGVSQNPRHKITKRGQNVTFRCDPISEHNRLYWYRQTLGQGPEFLTYFQNEAQLEKSRLLSDRFSAERPKGSFSTLEIQRTEQGDSAMYLCASSLWVDHPDAEAFFGQGTRLTVV.

This clonotype showed up just a few times. The CDR3 coding sequence is TGTGCCAGCAGCCACCTAGCGGGGAGCACAGATACGCAGTATTTT. This sequence encodes CASSHLAGSTDTQYF. This chain connects TRBV7-8 to TRBJ2-3; 9 positions match TRBD2. This CDR3 contains 15 residues. Germline loops: CDR1 SGHVS, CDR2 FQNEAQ. J lost 0 bases, V lost 5 bases, and 3 bases had no gene match.

This clonotype was observed at least ten times. The CDR3 loop reads CASSLGQGDEQYF. CDR3 coding DNA: TGTGCCAGCAGTTTGGGACAGGGCGACGAGCAGTACTTC. This chain connects TRBV28 to TRBJ2-7, with 9 bases matching TRBD1. V lost 3 bases to trimming and J lost 5 bases; unmatched junction nucleotides: 2. This CDR3 comprises 13 residues. Germline-derived CDR1 and CDR2 are MDHEN and SYDVKM.

This clonotype was detected ten times or more. J is TRBJ1-1 and V is TRBV12-3 or TRBV12-4; a possible D gene is TRBD1 (6 bases). CDR3 size: 14 residues. V lost 6 bases to trimming and J lost 0 bases, with 11 bases between them. The CDR3 loop reads CASSFGGLNTEAFF. The DNA of the CDR3 is TGTGCCAGCAGCTTTGGGGGCCTGAACACTGAAGCTTTCTTT.

The J gene is TRBJ2-1, the V gene TRBV18, with 9 bases lining up with TRBD1. Trimming at V came to 8 bases and at J to 7 bases, leaving 9 bases not matched to a gene. The germline gives CDR1 KGHSH, CDR2 LQKENI. The CDR3 runs to 14 residues. This CDR3 reads CASHRGTGMNEQFF. The CDR3 DNA follows: TGTGCCAGCCACCGGGGGACAGGGATGAATGAGCAGTTCTTC.